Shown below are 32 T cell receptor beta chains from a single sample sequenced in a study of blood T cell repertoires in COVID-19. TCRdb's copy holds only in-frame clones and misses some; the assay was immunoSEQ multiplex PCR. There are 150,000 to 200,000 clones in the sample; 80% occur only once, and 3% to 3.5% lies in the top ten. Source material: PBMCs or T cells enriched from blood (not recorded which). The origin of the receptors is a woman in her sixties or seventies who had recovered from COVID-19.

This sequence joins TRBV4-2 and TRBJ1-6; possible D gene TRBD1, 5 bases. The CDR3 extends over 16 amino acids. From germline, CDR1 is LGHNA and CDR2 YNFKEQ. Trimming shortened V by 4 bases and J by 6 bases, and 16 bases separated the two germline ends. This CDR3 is CASSPYWDGGNSPLHF. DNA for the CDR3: TGTGCCAGCAGCCCCTATTGGGACGGGGGTAATTCACCCCTCCACTTT.

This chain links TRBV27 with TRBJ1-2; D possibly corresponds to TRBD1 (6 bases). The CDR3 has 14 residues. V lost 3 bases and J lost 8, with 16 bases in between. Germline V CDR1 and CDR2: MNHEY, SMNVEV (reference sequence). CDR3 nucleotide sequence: TGTGCCAGCAGTTTGGGGGCGACCCAAAACGGCTACACCTTC. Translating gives CASSLGATQNGYTF.

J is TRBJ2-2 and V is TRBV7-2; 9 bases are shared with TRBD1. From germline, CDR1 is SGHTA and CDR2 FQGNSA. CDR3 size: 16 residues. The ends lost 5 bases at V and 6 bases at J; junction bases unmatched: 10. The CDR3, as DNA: TGTGCCAGCAGCCTCTTAAAACAGGGGGCCCCCGGGGAGCTGTTTTTT. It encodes CASSLLKQGAPGELFF.

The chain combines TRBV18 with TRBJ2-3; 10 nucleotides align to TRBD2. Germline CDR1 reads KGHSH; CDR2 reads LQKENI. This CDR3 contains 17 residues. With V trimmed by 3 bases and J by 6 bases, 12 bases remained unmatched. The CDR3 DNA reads TGTGCCAGCTCACCCAAGCGGGGGGGACCGGGATTGGATACGCAGTATTTT. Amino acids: CASSPKRGGPGLDTQYF.

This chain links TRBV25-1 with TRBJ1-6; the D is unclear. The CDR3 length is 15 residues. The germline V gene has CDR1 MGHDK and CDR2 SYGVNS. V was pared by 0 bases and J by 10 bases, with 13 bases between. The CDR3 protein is CASSEYRFGSSPLHF. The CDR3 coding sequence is TGTGCCAGCAGTGAATATCGCTTCGGGAGCTCACCCCTCCACTTT.

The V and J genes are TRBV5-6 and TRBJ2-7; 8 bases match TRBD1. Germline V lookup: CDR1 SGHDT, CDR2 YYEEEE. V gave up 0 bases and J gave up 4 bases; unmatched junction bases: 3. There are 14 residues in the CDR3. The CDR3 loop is CASSLAGQGYEQYF. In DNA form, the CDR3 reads TGTGCCAGCAGCTTGGCCGGACAGGGTTACGAGCAGTACTTC.

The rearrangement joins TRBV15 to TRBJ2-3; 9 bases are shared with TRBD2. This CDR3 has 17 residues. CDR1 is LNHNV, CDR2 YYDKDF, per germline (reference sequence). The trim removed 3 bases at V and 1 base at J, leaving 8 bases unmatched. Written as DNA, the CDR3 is TGTGCCACCAGCAGGGCGGGGGGGTTTCTCGGCACAGATACGCAGTATTTT. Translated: CATSRAGGFLGTDTQYF. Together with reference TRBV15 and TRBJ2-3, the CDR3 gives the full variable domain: DAMVIQNPRYQVTQFGKPVTLSCSQTLNHNVMYWYQQKSSQAPKLLFHYYDKDFNNEADTPDNFQSRRPNTSFCFLDIRSPGLGDTAMYLCATSRAGGFLGTDTQYFGPGTRLTVL.

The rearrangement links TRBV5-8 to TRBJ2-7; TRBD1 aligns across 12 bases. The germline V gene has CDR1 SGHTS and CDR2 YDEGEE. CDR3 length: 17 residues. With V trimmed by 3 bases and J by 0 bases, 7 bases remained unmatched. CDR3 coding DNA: TGTGCCAGCAGCTATCCCCCGGGACAGGGGGCCTCCTACGAGCAGTACTTC. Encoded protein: CASSYPPGQGASYEQYF. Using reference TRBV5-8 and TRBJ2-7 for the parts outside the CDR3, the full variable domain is EAGVTQSPTHLIKTRGQQATLRCSPISGHTSVYWYQQALGLGLQFLLWYDEGEERNRGNFPPRFSGRQFPNYSSELNVNALELEDSALYLCASSYPPGQGASYEQYFGPGTRLTVT.

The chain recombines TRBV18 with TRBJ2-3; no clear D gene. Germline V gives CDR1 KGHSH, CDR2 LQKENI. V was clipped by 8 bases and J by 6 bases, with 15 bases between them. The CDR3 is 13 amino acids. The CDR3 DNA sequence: TGTGCCAGCCGGGTTGCGGTAGACGATACGCAGTATTTT. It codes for CASRVAVDDTQYF.

CDR3 sequence reads: CASSPGGGGYTF. Written as DNA, the CDR3 is TGTGCCAGCAGTCCCGGGGGGGGTGGCTACACCTTC. V gene TRBV6-1 combines with J gene TRBJ1-2; possibly TRBD1 for D (5 bases). Per the germline V gene, CDR1 is MNHNS and CDR2 is SASEGT. V lost 5 bases and J 7 bases, leaving 11 bases between the germline ends. This CDR3 has 12 residues.

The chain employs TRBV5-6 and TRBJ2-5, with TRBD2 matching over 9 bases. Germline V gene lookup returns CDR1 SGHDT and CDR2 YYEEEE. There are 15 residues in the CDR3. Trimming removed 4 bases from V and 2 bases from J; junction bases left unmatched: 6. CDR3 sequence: CASSRAGGLQETQYF. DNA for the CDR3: TGTGCCAGCAGCCGGGCGGGGGGGCTTCAAGAGACCCAGTACTTC.

The CDR3 bases are TGTGCCATCAGTGAGTCGACCGGGGGAGCGGGGGCCACCGGGGAGCTGTTTTTT. Translated, it gives CAISESTGGAGATGELFF. V usage is TRBV10-3 and J usage is TRBJ2-2; 8 bases agree with TRBD2. The CDR3 contains 18 residues. With V trimmed by 0 bases and J by 4 bases, 10 bases remained unmatched. Germline CDR1 and CDR2: ENHRY and SYGVKD.

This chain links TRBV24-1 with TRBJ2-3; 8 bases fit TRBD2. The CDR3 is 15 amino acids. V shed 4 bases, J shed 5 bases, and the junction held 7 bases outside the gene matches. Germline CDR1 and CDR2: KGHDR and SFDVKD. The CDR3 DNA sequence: TGTGCCACCAGTGAATCGGGACTAGGGATAGATACGCAGTATTTT. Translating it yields CATSESGLGIDTQYF.

The CDR3 region has the DNA TGCGCCAGCAGCTTGGGGGCAGCTTTAACTAATGAAAAACTGTTTTTT. Encoded protein: CASSLGAALTNEKLFF. This chain links TRBV5-1 with TRBJ1-4; D gene unclear. Germline V gene data show CDR1 as SGHRS and CDR2 as YFSETQ. The CDR3 extends over 16 amino acids. V was cut by 0 bases and J by 1 base, with 10 bases left in between.

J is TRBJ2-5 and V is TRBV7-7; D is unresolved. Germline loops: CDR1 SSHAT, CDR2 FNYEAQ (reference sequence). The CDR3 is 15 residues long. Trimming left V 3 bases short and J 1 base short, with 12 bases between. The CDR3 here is CASSFSSAFQETQYF. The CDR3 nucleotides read TGTGCCAGCAGCTTCTCCAGCGCCTTCCAAGAGACCCAGTACTTC. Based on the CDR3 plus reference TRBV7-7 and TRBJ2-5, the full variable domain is GAGVSQSPRYKVTKRGQDVTLRCDPISSHATLYWYQQALGQGPEFLTYFNYEAQPDKSGLPSDRFSAERPEGSISTLTIQRTEQRDSAMYRCASSFSSAFQETQYFGPGTRLLVL.

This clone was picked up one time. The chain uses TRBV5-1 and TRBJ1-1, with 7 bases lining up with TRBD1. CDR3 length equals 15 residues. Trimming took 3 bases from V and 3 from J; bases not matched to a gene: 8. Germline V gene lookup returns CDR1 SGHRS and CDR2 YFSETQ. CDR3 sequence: CASSSSQGWDTEAFF. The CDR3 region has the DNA TGCGCCAGCAGCTCCTCACAGGGGTGGGACACTGAAGCTTTCTTT. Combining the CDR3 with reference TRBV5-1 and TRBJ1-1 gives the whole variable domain KAGVTQTPRYLIKTRGQQVTLSCSPISGHRSVSWYQQTPGQGLQFLFEYFSETQRNKGNFPGRFSGRQFSNSRSEMNVSTLELGDSALYLCASSSSQGWDTEAFFGQGTRLTVV.

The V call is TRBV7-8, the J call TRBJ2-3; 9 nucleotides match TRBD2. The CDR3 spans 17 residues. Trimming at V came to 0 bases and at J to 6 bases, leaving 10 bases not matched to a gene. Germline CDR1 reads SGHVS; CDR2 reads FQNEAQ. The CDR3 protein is CASSLAQFAGGPDTQYF. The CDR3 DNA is TGTGCCAGCAGCTTAGCGCAGTTCGCGGGGGGGCCGGATACGCAGTATTTT.

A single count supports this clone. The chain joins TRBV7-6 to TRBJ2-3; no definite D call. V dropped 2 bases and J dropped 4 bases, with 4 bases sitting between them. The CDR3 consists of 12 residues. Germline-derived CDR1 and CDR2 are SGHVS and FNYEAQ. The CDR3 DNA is TGTGCCAGCAGCTTAAGCCCAGATACGCAGTATTTT. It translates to CASSLSPDTQYF.

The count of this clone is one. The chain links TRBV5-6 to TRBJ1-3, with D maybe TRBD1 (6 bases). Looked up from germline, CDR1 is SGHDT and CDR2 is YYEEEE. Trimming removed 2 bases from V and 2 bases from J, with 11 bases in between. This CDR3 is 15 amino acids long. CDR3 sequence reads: CASSLDRFAGNTIYF. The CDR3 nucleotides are TGTGCCAGCAGCTTAGACAGGTTCGCTGGAAACACCATATATTTT.

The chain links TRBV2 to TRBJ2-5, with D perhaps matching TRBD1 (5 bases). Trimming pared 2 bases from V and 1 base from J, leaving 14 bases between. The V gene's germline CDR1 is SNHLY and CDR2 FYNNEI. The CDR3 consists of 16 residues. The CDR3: CASSELGDRRQETQYF. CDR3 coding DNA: TGTGCCAGCAGTGAATTGGGTGACAGACGCCAAGAGACCCAGTACTTC. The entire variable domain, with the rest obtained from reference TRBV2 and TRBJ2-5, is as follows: EPEVTQTPSHQVTQMGQEVILRCVPISNHLYFYWYRQILGQKVEFLVSFYNNEISEKSEIFDDQFSVERPDGSNFTLKIRSTKLEDSAMYFCASSELGDRRQETQYFGPGTRLLVL.

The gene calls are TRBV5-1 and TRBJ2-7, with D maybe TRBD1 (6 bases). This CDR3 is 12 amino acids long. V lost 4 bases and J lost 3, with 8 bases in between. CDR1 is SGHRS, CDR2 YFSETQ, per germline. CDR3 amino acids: CASSADSYEQYF. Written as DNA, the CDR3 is TGCGCCAGCAGCGCGGACAGCTACGAGCAGTACTTC.

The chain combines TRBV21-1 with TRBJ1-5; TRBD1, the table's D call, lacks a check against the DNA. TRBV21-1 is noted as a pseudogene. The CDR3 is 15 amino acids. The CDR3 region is CASSNRDSAPQPQHF. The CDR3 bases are TGTGCCAGCAGCAACCGGGACAGTGCCCCTCAGCCCCAGCATTTT.

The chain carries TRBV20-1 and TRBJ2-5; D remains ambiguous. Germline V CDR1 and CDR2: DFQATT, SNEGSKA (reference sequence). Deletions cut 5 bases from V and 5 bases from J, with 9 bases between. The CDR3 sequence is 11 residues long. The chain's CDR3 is CSADAYETQYF. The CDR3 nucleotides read TGCAGTGCTGATGCCTATGAGACCCAGTACTTC.

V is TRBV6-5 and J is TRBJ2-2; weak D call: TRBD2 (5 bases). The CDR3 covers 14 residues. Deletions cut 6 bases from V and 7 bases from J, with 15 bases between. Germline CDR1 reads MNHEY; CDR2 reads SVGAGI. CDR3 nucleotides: TGTGCCAGCAGGCTTCCAGGAGGTAGCGGGGAGCTGTTTTTT. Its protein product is CASRLPGGSGELFF.

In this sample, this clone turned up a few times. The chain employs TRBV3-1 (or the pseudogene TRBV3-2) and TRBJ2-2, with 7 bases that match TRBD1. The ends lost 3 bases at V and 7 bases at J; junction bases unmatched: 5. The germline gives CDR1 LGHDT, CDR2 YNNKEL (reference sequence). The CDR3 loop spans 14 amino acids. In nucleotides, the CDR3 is TGTGCCAGCAGCCAGCCGCGGACAGGCGGGGAGCTGTTTTTT. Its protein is CASSQPRTGGELFF.

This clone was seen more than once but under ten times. The CDR3 sequence is CASSYGLAGQETQYF. The CDR3 DNA follows: TGTGCCAGCAGTTATGGACTAGCGGGGCAAGAGACCCAGTACTTC. J is TRBJ2-5 and V is TRBV6-2 or TRBV6-3; 12 bases map to TRBD2. The V segment lost 3 bases and the J segment 2 bases; nucleotides outside the gene matches: 1. There are 15 residues in the CDR3. Germline V gene lookup returns CDR1 MNHEY and CDR2 SVGEGT.

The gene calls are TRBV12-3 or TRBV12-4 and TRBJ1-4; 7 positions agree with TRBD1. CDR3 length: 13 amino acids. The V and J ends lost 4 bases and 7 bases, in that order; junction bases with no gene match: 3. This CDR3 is CASSSAGGEKLFF. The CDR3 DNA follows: TGTGCCAGCAGTTCGGCAGGGGGTGAAAAACTGTTTTTT.

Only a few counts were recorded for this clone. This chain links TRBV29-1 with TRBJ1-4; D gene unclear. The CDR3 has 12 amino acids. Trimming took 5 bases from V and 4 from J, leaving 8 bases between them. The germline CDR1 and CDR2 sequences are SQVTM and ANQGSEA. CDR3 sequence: CSVLVGNEKLFF. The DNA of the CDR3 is TGCAGCGTTCTAGTTGGTAATGAAAAACTGTTTTTT.

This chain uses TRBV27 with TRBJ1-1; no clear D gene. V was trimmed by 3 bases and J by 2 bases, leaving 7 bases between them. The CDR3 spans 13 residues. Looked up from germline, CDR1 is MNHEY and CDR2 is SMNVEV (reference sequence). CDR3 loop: CASSFGANTEAFF. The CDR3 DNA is TGTGCCAGCAGTTTTGGAGCTAACACTGAAGCTTTCTTT.

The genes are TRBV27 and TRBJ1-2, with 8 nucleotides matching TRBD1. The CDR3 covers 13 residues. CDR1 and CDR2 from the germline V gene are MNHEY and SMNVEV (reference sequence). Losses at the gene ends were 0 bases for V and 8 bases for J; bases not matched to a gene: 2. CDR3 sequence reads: CASSLSRQGGYTF. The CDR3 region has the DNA TGTGCCAGCAGTTTATCCCGACAGGGGGGCTACACCTTC.

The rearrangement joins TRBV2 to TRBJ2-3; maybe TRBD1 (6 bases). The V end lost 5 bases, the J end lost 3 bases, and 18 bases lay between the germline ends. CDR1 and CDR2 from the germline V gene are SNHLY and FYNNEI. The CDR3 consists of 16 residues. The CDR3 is CASSYVTGQGTDTQYF. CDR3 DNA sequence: TGTGCCAGCAGTTATGTTACAGGGCAGGGAACAGATACGCAGTATTTT.

The CDR3 sequence: CAWSLRDWGLSTEAFF. As DNA, the CDR3 is TGTGCCTGGAGTCTCCGCGACTGGGGGCTTAGCACTGAAGCTTTCTTT. The V call is TRBV30, the J call TRBJ1-1, with D perhaps matching TRBD1 (6 bases). Trimming pared 2 bases from V and 4 bases from J, leaving 20 bases between. The germline gives CDR1 GTSNPN, CDR2 SVGIG (reference sequence). CDR3 length: 16 amino acids.